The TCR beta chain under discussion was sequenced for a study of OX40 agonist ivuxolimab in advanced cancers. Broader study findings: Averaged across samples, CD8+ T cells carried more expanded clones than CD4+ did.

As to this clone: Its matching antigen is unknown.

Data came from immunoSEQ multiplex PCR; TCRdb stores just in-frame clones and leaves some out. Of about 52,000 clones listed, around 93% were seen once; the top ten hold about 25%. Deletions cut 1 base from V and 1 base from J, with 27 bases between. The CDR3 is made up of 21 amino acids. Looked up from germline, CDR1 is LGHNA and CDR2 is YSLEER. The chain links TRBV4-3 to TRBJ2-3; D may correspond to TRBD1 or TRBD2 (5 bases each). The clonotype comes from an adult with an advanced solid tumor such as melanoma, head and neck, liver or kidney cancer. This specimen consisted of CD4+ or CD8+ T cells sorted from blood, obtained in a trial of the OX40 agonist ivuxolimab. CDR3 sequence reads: CASSQVGPGHGWQRGTDTQYF. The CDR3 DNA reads TGCGCCAGCAGCCAAGTAGGCCCGGGGCACGGATGGCAGAGGGGCACAGATACGCAGTATTTT.